Below, one T cell receptor beta chain is given with its context. This clonotype was found many times. Its antigen remains unidentified. No much larger clonotype is one base removed from it; base qualities were not supplied. The CDR1 and CDR2 encoded by the germline V gene are MNHNS and SASEGT. Counted from cysteine to phenylalanine, this CDR3 has 13 amino acids. Only CDR3 DNA is held: 39 bases, read in frame from base 1. V and J lose 4 bases and 3 bases, and a span of 9 bases separates them. The TCR beta CDR3 regions were amplified from RNA transcripts. The first round of RT-PCR for the TCR CDR3 was performed with the HTBI primer set and the Qiagen OneStep RT-PCR kit. A second multiplex PCR round built the libraries, followed by size selection and purification. The libraries were sequenced on an Illumina HiSeq2000 using paired-end 100 bp reads. In the source study's methods: SOAPnuke was used to process the raw data, removing reads that contained adapters or uncalled bases, had a mean Phred below 15, or lacked an exact match to the constant primer or identifier. COPE v1.2.5 was used to merge the high-quality paired reads, and each unique nucleotide sequence was defined as a clonotype. Clonotypes were aligned to IMGT TRBV, TRBD and TRBJ reference segments using MiTCR v1.1. Analysis was restricted to V-J combinations with a frequency above 0.0001, which covered about 99% of repertoires. The TCS score was defined as F50 (clonal expansion) divided by E x V (chaos), with BLOSUM62-based TCRdist calculated between CDR3 peptides within each V-J. Welch's t-statistics and random forest reduced approximately 520 V-J features to under 15, which were used in a naive Bayes classifier (R e1071). Using fastp trimming at Q25 and MiXCR clonotype assembly, TCRdb reanalyzed the public sequencing data and kept in-frame beta chains. Merged by CDR3 protein, the rows form single entries marked with the most common genes and DNA. TCRdb, rather than the study authors, made the V and J calls. The table for this sample lists about 770,000 distinct CDR3 sequences; around 19% of them were counted only once. The top ten clones comprise 16% of the sample.

Hyperthyroidism patients were newly diagnosed, with disease duration under 2 months, and aged 18 to 65 years. Exclusion was applied to patients with uncontrolled infections, other autoimmune diseases, pregnancy or lactation. Clinical symptoms, serum thyroxine and TRAb, thyroid ultrasound, and orbital computed tomography formed the basis for the diagnoses. Blood from progressor patients was collected at the time of first diagnosis with hyperthyroidism, before any ophthalmopathy symptoms had appeared. PBMCs were isolated from 7.5 to 10 ml of fresh peripheral blood by Ficoll-Paque density gradient centrifugation. Progressor patients were initially diagnosed with Graves' hyperthyroidism and developed ophthalmopathy during follow-up. Total RNA was extracted with Trizol reagent, and quality was checked on an Agilent 2100 Bioanalyzer. This entry comes from a study of T cells in Graves' hyperthyroidism and ophthalmopathy (dated by TCRdb to the late 2010s). About the investigation overall: Peripheral blood samples were taken at initial diagnosis, before any treatment was given. To identify distinguishing TCR V-J signatures, a discovery cohort of 100 or so patients was used, comprising 40 to 45 with Graves' ophthalmopathy and approximately 58 with stable Graves' hyperthyroidism. Prospective prediction of ophthalmopathy was tested in an independent validation cohort of fewer than 20 hyperthyroidism patients and approximately 17 patients who later progressed to ophthalmopathy. The approximately 100 discovery patients were divided at random into training and test sets in a 7:3 ratio. Thyroid tissue and blood T-cell repertoires from about six Graves' hyperthyroidism patients were also compared in the study. After sampling, hyperthyroidism patients received methimazole starting at 30 mg daily, and ophthalmopathy patients received high-dose intravenous methylprednisolone. The paper describes TCR Vbeta CDR3 sequencing of fewer than 150 peripheral blood samples, made up of under 50 ophthalmopathy patients, some 76 hyperthyroidism patients and some 17 progressor patients.

General findings and caveats noted by the study authors: Ophthalmopathy was separated from stable hyperthyroidism by a 13 V-J signature model, with about 88% sensitivity and 81% to 83% specificity obtained in cross-validation and 80%/75% obtained in testing. Most expanded thyroid clonotypes (frequency above 0.001) were also detected in blood, suggesting blood repertoires may reflect thyroid immune responses. In validation, the model predicted progression to ophthalmopathy a median of roughly 6.2 months before onset, with about 64% sensitivity and more than 72% specificity. No statistical method was used to set the sample size in advance, and investigators knew the group allocation.

The TCR sequence derives from a woman between 45 and 60 years old with Graves' hyperthyroidism that later progressed to Graves' ophthalmopathy. The V and J segments used are TRBV6-1 and TRBJ1-2, and the D gene may be TRBD1, 6 bases matching. The sequenced material came from blood. The sequenced DNA is TGTGCCAGCAGTGGAAGGGGGGACTATGGCTACACCTTC. Translated, it reads CASSGRGDYGYTF.